Listed here are 27 T cell receptor beta chains from one sample, sequenced in a study of vaccination and CD4 T cells after COVID-19. Oncomine TCR Beta short-read sequencing was applied to DNA from cultured CD4+ T cells. Genomic DNA extraction was carried out from cultured CD4+ T cells. TCRdb independently ran MiXCR on the PCR reads; one entry per CDR3 protein. Of some 9,100 distinct CDR3 sequences listed, 30% to 40% are singletons. No antigens are known for them. The treatment denotes: roughly 11-day PBMC culture with coronavirus spike peptide pools or control peptides (ViraFEST assay). Gathering of the CD4+ T cells, from the unexposed donor, took place before the COVID-19 pandemic (2011-2018). Material: CD4+ T cells from blood, cultured in vitro. The origin of the receptors is a human donor in good health.

V gene TRBV29-1 combines with J gene TRBJ2-5; tentative D call: TRBD1 (6 bases). CDR3 length equals 14 residues. Germline lookup yields CDR1 SQVTM and CDR2 ANQGSEA. The V and J ends lost 6 bases and 4 bases respectively, with 18 bases between them. In nucleotides, the CDR3 is TGCAGCGTCGATCCCCAGGGGCGGAGAGAGACCCAGTACTTC. Amino acid sequence: CSVDPQGRRETQYF.

V is TRBV20-1 and J is TRBJ2-7; D possibly corresponds to TRBD2 (6 bases). Per the germline V gene, CDR1 is DFQATT and CDR2 is SNEGSKA (reference sequence). V lost 6 bases and J 0 bases, leaving 12 bases between the germline ends. This CDR3 contains 13 residues. The chain's CDR3 is CSAPSASSYEQYF. The CDR3 DNA reads as TGCAGTGCCCCTAGCGCGAGCTCCTACGAGCAGTACTTC.

The chain uses TRBV18 and TRBJ2-7; 8 bases match TRBD2. Germline values: CDR1 KGHSH, CDR2 LQKENI. With V trimmed by 2 bases and J by 3 bases, 9 bases remained unmatched. This CDR3 is built from 16 residues. CDR3 in DNA: TGTGCCAGCTCACCATCTTCTAGCGGGTACCTCTACGAGCAGTACTTC. Protein sequence: CASSPSSSGYLYEQYF. The full variable domain, with the rest looked up from reference TRBV18 and TRBJ2-7, is NAGVMQNPRHLVRRRGQEARLRCSPMKGHSHVYWYRQLPEEGLKFMVYLQKENIIDESGMPKERFSAEFPKEGPSILRIQQVVRGDSAAYFCASSPSSSGYLYEQYFGPGTRLTVT.

V is TRBV24-1 and J is TRBJ2-3; D gene ambiguous. The V end was cut by 7 bases, the J end by 4 bases, with 14 bases between. Germline CDR1 KGHDR, CDR2 SFDVKD. There are 14 residues in the CDR3. The CDR3, as DNA: TGTGCCACCAGGGCAAGTGCTGCCGCAGATACGCAGTATTTT. It encodes CATRASAAADTQYF.

V gene TRBV7-3 combines with J gene TRBJ2-1; D is unresolved. The V gene lost 1 base and the J gene lost 5 bases, with 9 bases spanning the gap. Germline values: CDR1 SGHTA, CDR2 FQGTGA. The CDR3 extends over 14 amino acids. This CDR3 reads CASSLIPGNNEQFF. The CDR3 DNA reads TGTGCCAGCAGCTTAATTCCGGGCAACAATGAGCAGTTCTTC.

The chain links TRBV19 to TRBJ1-1; no firm D call. Germline assignment: CDR1 LNHDA and CDR2 SQIVND (reference sequence). Deletions cut 5 bases from V and 0 bases from J, with 10 bases between. This CDR3 contains 14 residues. The CDR3 bases are TGTGCCAGTAGTGTACATACCATGAACACTGAAGCTTTCTTT. Amino acid sequence: CASSVHTMNTEAFF.

This clonotype occurred a few times. This chain joins TRBV20-1 and TRBJ1-5; the match to TRBD1 covers 8 bases. Germline V gives CDR1 DFQATT, CDR2 SNEGSKA (reference sequence). The CDR3 runs 15 residues. Trimming took 0 bases from V and 9 from J; bases not matched to a gene: 10. The CDR3 sequence: CSARDPDRGSGPQHF. CDR3 nucleotides: TGCAGTGCTAGAGATCCCGACAGGGGAAGCGGGCCCCAGCATTTT.

The chain employs TRBV28 and TRBJ1-5; D may be TRBD1 (5 bases). Germline CDR1 MDHEN, CDR2 SYDVKM. CDR3 length equals 16 residues. V was trimmed by 5 bases and J by 2 bases, leaving 16 bases between them. CDR3 sequence: CASSLGEGRGNQPQHF. In nucleotides, the CDR3 is TGTGCCAGCAGTCTCGGGGAGGGGAGGGGCAATCAGCCCCAGCATTTT.

The rearrangement uses TRBV2 and TRBJ2-2; D not resolved. Trimming stripped 8 bases from V and 7 bases from J, with 11 bases between. The germline gives CDR1 SNHLY, CDR2 FYNNEI. The length of the CDR3 is 12 residues. The CDR3 DNA is TGTGCCAGCGCGGCCGTCGGCGGGGAGCTGTTTTTT. Encoded protein: CASAAVGGELFF.

The genes are TRBV19 and TRBJ2-4, with D perhaps given as TRBD1 or TRBD2 (6 bases each). V dropped 8 bases and J dropped 6 bases, with 20 bases sitting between them. CDR1 LNHDA and CDR2 SQIVND come from the germline V gene (reference sequence). The CDR3 has 15 residues. CDR3 protein: CASSLGGRTRNIQYF. The CDR3 DNA reads as TGTGCCAGTTCTCTAGGGGGGCGGACAAGAAACATTCAGTACTTC.

The sample holds a few counts of this clonotype. The CDR3 reads CASSFPQATEAFF. CDR3 DNA sequence: TGTGCCAGCAGTTTTCCGCAGGCGACTGAAGCTTTCTTT. The V call is TRBV6-5, the J call TRBJ1-1; D not certain. Germline CDR1 and CDR2: MNHEY and SVGAGI. The V and J ends lost 4 bases and 5 bases respectively, with 11 bases between them. The CDR3 is 13 amino acids.

Concerning this clonotype itself: Likely a read error: the CDR3 ends without its conserved phenylalanine or tryptophan. The J gene is TRBJ1-2, the V gene TRBV7-3; D not resolved. The CDR3 covers 13 residues. The germline V gene has CDR1 SGHTA and CDR2 FQGTGA. Trimming left V 1 base short and J 2 bases short, with 5 bases between. For the CDR3, the DNA is TGTGCCAGCAGCTTAAGTCAGAACTATGGCTACACCCTC. Encoded protein: CASSLSQNYGYTL.

This clonotype was observed a handful of times. The chain is built from TRBV4-3 and TRBJ2-7; 14 nucleotides line up with TRBD2. Germline values: CDR1 LGHNA, CDR2 YSLEER. The CDR3 has 15 amino acids. V lost 6 bases and J lost 1; bases outside the gene matches: 2. The CDR3 DNA reads TGCGCCAGCAGTCGGACTAGCGGGAGGTCCTACGAGCAGTACTTC. Translating gives CASSRTSGRSYEQYF.

The V gene is TRBV30, the J gene TRBJ1-5; D unclear. The CDR3 spans 14 residues. Trimming pared 2 bases from V and 9 bases from J, leaving 17 bases between. Germline CDR1 is GTSNPN and CDR2 is SVGIG (reference sequence). CDR3 sequence (DNA): TGTGCCTGGAGTCCCCGGCAGTTTAGGCGGCCCCAGCATTTT. Protein product: CAWSPRQFRRPQHF.

There are a few counts of this clonotype. This rearrangement joins TRBV20-1 to TRBJ1-2; D not resolved. CDR1 and CDR2 from the germline V gene are DFQATT and SNEGSKA (reference sequence). CDR3 length: 15 amino acids. V was clipped by 5 bases and J by 1 base, with 17 bases between them. The CDR3 DNA is TGCAGTGCTCGACCCCCGGAGGGCTTTAACTATGGCTACACCTTC. Translating it yields CSARPPEGFNYGYTF.

V gene TRBV6-1 combines with J gene TRBJ1-2; D is undetermined. Trimming took 10 bases from V and 4 from J, leaving 22 bases between them. The CDR3 extends over 15 amino acids. In germline, CDR1 is MNHNS, CDR2 SASEGT. The CDR3 nucleotides read TGTGCCATCGCGGTAACTGGCGACTCGGGCTATGGCTACACCTTC. This codes for CAIAVTGDSGYGYTF.

This clonotype was picked up a small number of times. This chain connects TRBV21-1 to TRBJ2-7; the table's D gene call, TRBD1, was not cross checked with the DNA. TRBV21-1 is noted as a pseudogene. The CDR3 has 15 amino acids. The CDR3, as DNA: TGTGCCAGCGCCCGGTCTGATAAGAGCTCCTACGAGCAGTACTTC. It specifies CASARSDKSSYEQYF.

V usage is TRBV15 and J usage is TRBJ2-6; D tentatively fits TRBD1 or TRBD2 (5 bases each). The CDR3 covers 16 residues. Trimming took 0 bases from V and 3 from J, leaving 9 bases between them. Per germline, CDR1 LNHNV and CDR2 YYDKDF (reference sequence). The CDR3 DNA follows: TGTGCCACCAGCAGAGATGGGGGTTATGGGGCCAACGTCCTGACTTTC. Protein: CATSRDGGYGANVLTF.

The chain links TRBV11-3 to TRBJ2-7, with D possibly called TRBD1 or TRBD2 (5 bases each). V was cut by 1 base and J by 5 bases, with 15 bases left in between. The germline CDR1 and CDR2 sequences are SGHNT and YENEEA. The CDR3 has 15 residues. In DNA, the CDR3 is TGTGCCAGCAGCTTAGGGGGCGGGCCAAACGACGAGCAGTACTTC. Its translation is CASSLGGGPNDEQYF.

The CDR3, as DNA: TGCGCCAGCAGCCGATCAATGGGGCGAGAGCAGTTCTTC. This gives the protein CASSRSMGREQFF. V usage is TRBV4-3 and J usage is TRBJ2-1; tentatively, D is TRBD1 (5 bases). CDR1 is LGHNA and CDR2 is YSLEER in the germline V gene. There are 13 residues in the CDR3. V was shortened by 4 bases and J by 10 bases, with 14 bases between the two germline ends.

This sequence joins TRBV18 and TRBJ1-1; D is possibly TRBD1 (5 bases). The CDR3 contains 17 residues. CDR1 is KGHSH, CDR2 LQKENI, per germline. Trimming stripped 0 bases from V and 0 bases from J, with 14 bases between. This CDR3 reads CASSPPLGVRMNTEAFF. For the CDR3, the DNA is TGTGCCAGCTCACCACCTTTAGGGGTGCGGATGAACACTGAAGCTTTCTTT.

The chain carries TRBV2 and TRBJ1-2; no reliable D call. V lost 6 bases and J 7 bases, leaving 12 bases between the germline ends. CDR3 length: 12 residues. The germline CDR1 and CDR2 sequences are SNHLY and FYNNEI. CDR3 amino acids: CASRRVTGGYTF. The DNA of the CDR3 is TGTGCCAGCAGGCGGGTCACCGGTGGCTACACCTTC.

The table lists this clonotype with a few counts. The rearrangement links TRBV5-4 to TRBJ1-1; D is possibly TRBD1 (5 bases). CDR1 and CDR2 from the germline V gene are SGHNT and YYREEE (reference sequence). The ends were cut back, 4 bases at V and 2 bases at J, with 9 bases in the middle. CDR3 length: 13 amino acids. CDR3 bases: TGTGCCAGCAGCGCGACAGTCAACACTGAAGCTTTCTTT. Protein: CASSATVNTEAFF. Using reference TRBV5-4 and TRBJ1-1 for the parts outside the CDR3, the full variable domain is ETGVTQSPTHLIKTRGQQVTLRCSSQSGHNTVSWYQQALGQGPQFIFQYYREEENGRGNFPPRFSGLQFPNYSSELNVNALELDDSALYLCASSATVNTEAFFGQGTRLTVV.

Only a few counts were recorded for this clonotype. The rearrangement joins TRBV6-2 or TRBV6-3 to TRBJ2-3; perhaps D is TRBD1 or TRBD2 (5 bases each). This CDR3 has 17 amino acids. V lost 2 bases and J 2 bases, leaving 17 bases between the germline ends. In germline, CDR1 is MNHEY, CDR2 SVGEGT. CDR3 loop: CASSYGASSAITDTQYF. DNA of the CDR3: TGTGCCAGCAGTTACGGGGCTAGCTCGGCGATCACAGATACGCAGTATTTT.

This clonotype was detected only a few times. This chain connects TRBV10-2 to TRBJ1-2; 12 bases fit TRBD1. CDR1 is WSHSY and CDR2 is SAAADI in the germline V gene. This CDR3 is built from 14 residues. The trim removed 11 bases at V and 2 bases at J, leaving 6 bases unmatched. CDR3 bases: TGCGCCGCCCAGGGGACAGGGGGCAACTATGGCTACACCTTC. Protein sequence: CAAQGTGGNYGYTF.

The chain is built from TRBV7-8 and TRBJ2-2; 8 bases are a match to TRBD2. The length of the CDR3 is 14 residues. Germline values: CDR1 SGHVS, CDR2 FQNEAQ. V was clipped by 5 bases and J by 2 bases; unmatched bases: 1. In DNA, the CDR3 is TGTGCCAGCAGCGGGACTAGAAACACCGGGGAGCTGTTTTTT. It codes for CASSGTRNTGELFF.

This clonotype was picked up a small number of times. The chain combines TRBV7-9 with TRBJ2-5; 7 nucleotides match TRBD2. This CDR3 comprises 18 residues. CDR1 is SEHNR and CDR2 is FQNEAQ in the germline V gene (reference sequence). With 2 bases clipped from V and 3 bases from J, the junction kept 15 bases outside the gene matches. This CDR3 is CASSLRGWRASGKETQYF. CDR3 nucleotides: TGTGCCAGCAGCTTAAGAGGGTGGAGGGCTAGCGGTAAAGAGACCCAGTACTTC. Full variable domain (remainder filled in from reference TRBV7-9 and TRBJ2-5): DTGVSQNPRHKITKRGQNVTFRCDPISEHNRLYWYRQTLGQGPEFLTYFQNEAQLEKSRLLSDRFSAERPKGSFSTLEIQRTEQGDSAMYLCASSLRGWRASGKETQYFGPGTRLLVL.